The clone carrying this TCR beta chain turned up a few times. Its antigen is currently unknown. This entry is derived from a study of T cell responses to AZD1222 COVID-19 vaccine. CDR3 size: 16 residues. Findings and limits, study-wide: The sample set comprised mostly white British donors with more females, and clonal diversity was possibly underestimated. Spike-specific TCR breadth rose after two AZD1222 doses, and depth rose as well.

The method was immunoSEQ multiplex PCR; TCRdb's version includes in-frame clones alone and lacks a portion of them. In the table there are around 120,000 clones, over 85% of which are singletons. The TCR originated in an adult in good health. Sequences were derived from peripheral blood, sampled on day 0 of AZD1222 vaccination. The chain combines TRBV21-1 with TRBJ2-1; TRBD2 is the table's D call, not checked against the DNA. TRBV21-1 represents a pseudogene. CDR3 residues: CASSERLAGGPNEQFF. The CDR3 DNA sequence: TGTGCCAGCAGCGAAAGACTAGCGGGAGGGCCAAATGAGCAGTTCTTC.